The clone carrying this TCR beta chain occurred a few times. The antigen remains undetermined. Germline values: CDR1 SGHDN, CDR2 FVKESK. CDR3 length equals 14 residues. Trimming removed 4 bases from V and 5 bases from J; junction bases left unmatched: 1. This record comes from a study of T-cell memory formation after mild COVID-19. Study findings and constraints: Later expanders leaned CD4+, whereas day 15 to 85 contracting clones were balanced CD4/CD8. Of the contracting clones, CD4+ ones lay mainly in CM and EM, and CD8+ ones in EMRA.

The authors produced TCR alpha and TCR beta cDNA libraries with sample barcodes and UMIs by 5'RACE using constant-segment primers. One entry per CDR3 protein results from TCRdb running MiXCR on the 5' RACE reads. The sample lists about 320,000 distinct CDR3 sequences, roughly an eighth occurring once. This clonotype was obtained from a man between 18 and 29 years old who had mild COVID-19 (a few samples of this study predate the infection). Cell type and time point are not known. The sample consisted of PBMCs or a T cell subset sorted from them (not recorded which). This rearrangement joins TRBV14 to TRBJ2-4; 11 bases are shared with TRBD2. The DNA for the CDR3 is TGTGCCAGCAGCCGACTAGCGGGACAAAACATTCAGTACTTC. Residues: CASSRLAGQNIQYF.